The rows below give T cell receptor beta chains drawn from one sample of a study of molecular identifiers for immune sequencing clone quantification. TCRdb analysed the PCR reads with MiXCR anew, one entry per CDR3 protein. The sample has about 510,000 distinct CDR3 sequences, less than 30% seen once. Sequencing used naive CD8+ T cells from blood, with Jurkat cell RNA spiked in. The receptors stem from a human donor in good health. Some libraries in this study had Jurkat cell RNA spiked in. Each CDR3 is given with its conserved first and last residue. A D gene is named only where the DNA matches it firmly. Clone size is not always given. Where it is, it says once, few, many or a class for expanded clones.

j_call d_call v_call clone_size cdr3_aa cdr3_nt
TRBJ1-1 . TRBV12-3/TRBV12-4 many CASSPGTEAFF TGTGCCAGCAGCCCGGGAACTGAAGCTTTCTTT
TRBJ2-7 . TRBV10-3 few CAISESDRDYSYEQYF TGTGCCATCAGTGAATCGGACAGGGACTATTCCTACGAGCAGTACTTC
TRBJ2-7 . TRBV5-6 few CASSLWQGLLHEQYF TGTGCCAGCAGCTTGTGGCAGGGACTCCTCCACGAGCAGTACTTC
TRBJ1-2 . TRBV4-3 . CASSQEGRQTYGNTF TGCGCCAGCAGCCAAGAGGGCCGGCAAACCTATGGCAACACCTTC
TRBJ2-1 TRBD2 TRBV6-2/TRBV6-3 few CASSISLAEYNEQFF TGTGCCAGCTCAATATCTCTAGCGGAGTACAATGAGCAGTTCTTC
TRBJ2-3 TRBD2 TRBV7-3 . CASSLGGRAGGQYF TGTGCCAGCAGCTTGGGCGGGAGGGCTGGGGGGCAGTATTTT
TRBJ2-7 TRBD1 TRBV4-2 few CASSQKQGHEQYF TGTGCCAGCAGCCAAAAACAGGGGCACGAGCAGTACTTC
TRBJ2-7 . TRBV5-1 many CASSAGQPEQYF TGCGCCAGCAGCGCGGGACAGCCCGAGCAGTACTTC
TRBJ2-7 . TRBV20-1 many CSARKSSYEQYF TGCAGTGCCAGGAAGAGCTCCTACGAGCAGTACTTC
TRBJ2-5 TRBD1 TRBV24-1 . CATSDRTGGQETQYF TGTGCCACCAGTGACAGGACAGGGGGACAAGAGACCCAGTACTTC
TRBJ1-2 . TRBV2 few CASLDLDGYTF TGTGCCAGCCTAGACTTGGATGGCTACACCTTC
TRBJ2-3 TRBD2 TRBV19 few CASSISAGGESDTQYF TGTGCCAGTAGTATCTCAGCGGGGGGGGAATCAGATACGCAGTATTTT
TRBJ2-1 . TRBV14 . CASSLSTVYNEQFF TGTGCCAGCAGCCTCTCGACAGTCTACAATGAGCAGTTCTTC
TRBJ1-1 . TRBV27 . CASSYRSGMNTEAFF TGTGCCAGCAGCTACCGTTCTGGGATGAACACTGAAGCTTTCTTT
TRBJ2-7 . TRBV6-2/TRBV6-3 few CASSVVGIAYEQYF TGTGCCAGCAGTGTGGTAGGTATCGCCTACGAGCAGTACTTC
TRBJ1-2 . TRBV18 . CASSPIVQPSNYGYTF TGTGCCAGCTCACCAATCGTCCAGCCATCTAACTATGGCTACACCTTC
TRBJ2-7 . TRBV5-1 many CASRGTRGEQYF TGCGCCAGCAGGGGAACCCGTGGGGAGCAGTACTTC
TRBJ2-5 TRBD2 TRBV6-2/TRBV6-3 few CASSYYLAGQETQYF TGTGCCAGCAGTTACTATTTAGCGGGACAAGAGACCCAGTACTTC
TRBJ2-7 TRBD2 TRBV6-2/TRBV6-3 . CASSYPRIGTSAKSSYEQYF TGTGCCAGCAGTTACCCCCGGATTGGGACTAGCGCAAAGAGCTCCTACGAGCAGTACTTC
TRBJ1-3 . TRBV5-3 few CASSYRSSSGNTIYF TGTGCCAGCAGCTACCGCTCCAGCTCTGGAAACACCATATATTTT
TRBJ2-7 . TRBV14 . CASSLRETGLGEQYF TGTGCCAGCAGCCTCCGGGAGACAGGGCTTGGCGAGCAGTACTTC
TRBJ1-1 . TRBV19 . CASSIGAVEAFF TGTGCCAGTAGTATTGGGGCGGTTGAAGCTTTCTTT
TRBJ2-1 . TRBV2 . CASSESRGNEQFF TGTGCCAGCAGTGAGTCTAGGGGCAATGAGCAGTTCTTC
TRBJ2-7 . TRBV29-1 many CSVGLTTGGAYEQYF TGCAGCGTTGGCCTAACTACAGGGGGGGCCTACGAGCAGTACTTC
TRBJ2-3 . TRBV4-3 few CASSQRTPSTDTQYF TGCGCCAGCAGCCAACGGACGCCCAGCACAGATACGCAGTATTTT
TRBJ1-5 TRBD1 TRBV20-1 many CSARDGTGSHQPQHF TGCAGTGCTAGAGATGGGACAGGGAGCCATCAGCCCCAGCATTTT
TRBJ1-1 . TRBV5-3 few CASNSQGPENTEAFF TGTGCCAGCAACAGTCAGGGGCCTGAGAACACTGAAGCTTTCTTT
TRBJ2-7 . TRBV25-1 . CASSEKVLYEQYF TGTGCCAGCAGTGAAAAGGTTCTCTACGAGCAGTACTTC
TRBJ2-2 . TRBV10-3 few CAISESYGTGELFF TGTGCCATCAGTGAGTCCTACGGGACCGGGGAGCTGTTTTTT
TRBJ2-4 . TRBV19 many CASTRGDIQYF TGTGCCAGTACCCGGGGTGACATTCAGTACTTC